This passage covers 4 T cell receptor beta chains from one sample sequenced in a study of patients and donors after allogeneic stem cell transplantation. TCRdb processed the RT-PCR reads anew with MiXCR; each CDR3 protein has one entry. The sample has about 57,000 distinct CDR3 sequences; about 14% are singletons. Sequenced input: blood, either unsorted or a sorted T cell fraction (not recorded which). The origin of the receptors is a human donor who was either an allogeneic HSCT recipient or a stem cell or donor lymphocyte infusion donor (not recorded which). It is not recorded whose cells these are; they may come from a transplant donor.

This clonotype was observed a handful of times. This chain joins TRBV20-1 and TRBJ2-1; 10 positions match TRBD2. The ends lost 1 base at V and 7 bases at J; junction bases unmatched: 4. Germline V gene sequence: CDR1 DFQATT, CDR2 SNEGSKA (reference sequence). CDR3 length equals 14 residues. The CDR3 region has the DNA TGCAGTGCTAGAGTCATACTAGCGGGGAATGAGCAGTTCTTC. Translating it yields CSARVILAGNEQFF.

This clonotype was seen only a few times. This chain links TRBV14 with TRBJ1-4; 7 bases fit TRBD1. The CDR3 contains 15 residues. Unmatched junction bases numbered 6, after V lost 0 bases and J lost 8 bases. Germline assignment: CDR1 SGHDN and CDR2 FVKESK. The CDR3 bases are TGTGCCAGCAGCCAAGATTTAACAGGGGAGGAAAAACTGTTTTTT. Translating it yields CASSQDLTGEEKLFF.

In this sample, this clonotype turned up many times. In nucleotides, the CDR3 is TGCGCCAGCAGCTTAGGACCCGACAGGGAAGATACGCAGTATTTT. This codes for CASSLGPDREDTQYF. The rearrangement uses TRBV5-1 and TRBJ2-3, with 7 bases that match TRBD1. Germline CDR1 is SGHRS and CDR2 is YFSETQ. Trimming at V came to 2 bases and at J to 5 bases, leaving 8 bases not matched to a gene. This CDR3 comprises 15 residues. The complete variable domain, with remaining parts taken from reference TRBV5-1 and TRBJ2-3, reads KAGVTQTPRYLIKTRGQQVTLSCSPISGHRSVSWYQQTPGQGLQFLFEYFSETQRNKGNFPGRFSGRQFSNSRSEMNVSTLELGDSALYLCASSLGPDREDTQYFGPGTRLTVL.

A remark on this clonotype: This clone may be a read error of a much larger clone one base away. The chain couples TRBV5-1 to TRBJ1-1, with D hard to call. There are 16 residues in the CDR3. The V gene's germline CDR1 is SGHRS and CDR2 YFSETQ. V lost 0 bases and J lost 1, with 13 bases in between. In DNA, the CDR3 is TGCGCCAGCAGCTTGGAGGAAGCCAGGAGGAACACTGAAGCTTTCTTT. Residues: CASSLEEARRNTEAFF.